These 8 T cell receptor beta chains were sequenced from one sample in a study of T cells in Graves' hyperthyroidism and ophthalmopathy. Researchers amplified the TCR beta CDR3 regions from RNA transcripts. When the TCR CDR3 underwent first-round RT-PCR, the HTBI primer set was used. TCRdb redid the calling of the multiplex PCR reads with MiXCR, one entry per CDR3 protein. The sample consists of almost 600,000 distinct CDR3 sequences, roughly 50% of them appearing once. The sequenced sample consisted of peripheral blood or thyroid tissue (not recorded which). These receptor sequences come from a woman aged 18-29 years with Graves' hyperthyroidism.

On this clonotype itself: It may be a read error: a sequence one base away is much more abundant. This sequence joins TRBV6-2 or TRBV6-3 and TRBJ2-7, with D possibly called TRBD1 or TRBD2 (5 bases each). The V gene's germline CDR1 is MNHEY and CDR2 SVGEGT. Trimming pared 7 bases from V and 9 bases from J, leaving 22 bases between. The CDR3 has 14 residues. The CDR3 nucleotides read TGTGCCAGCACTTCGGGACGGGTTCCTTCCGGGCAGTACTTC. It codes for CASTSGRVPSGQYF.

This clonotype was observed a few times. The chain has TRBV19 and TRBJ1-2, with unresolved D. Trimming stripped 5 bases from V and 7 bases from J, with 11 bases between. CDR3 length equals 12 residues. Germline CDR1 reads LNHDA; CDR2 reads SQIVND (reference sequence). The CDR3 DNA sequence: TGTGCCAGTAGTCCCGGGCCAATTGGCTACACCTTC. Its protein is CASSPGPIGYTF.

Comments on this clonotype: Sequence at one end of the junction differs from germline and may be a read error. This rearrangement joins TRBV2 to TRBJ2-3; maybe TRBD2 (9 bases). There are 16 residues in the CDR3. Germline CDR1 SNHLY, CDR2 FYNNEI. The CDR3 here is CASSWREGRGTGTQYF. CDR3 DNA: TGTGCCAGCTCGTGGCGGGAGGGCCGAGGGACAGGTACGCAGTATTTT.

V gene TRBV6-1 combines with J gene TRBJ1-1; possibly TRBD1 for D (6 bases). Trimming removed 1 base at V and 2 bases at J, with 17 bases between. Germline V gene sequence: CDR1 MNHNS, CDR2 SASEGT. The CDR3 spans 17 residues. In DNA, the CDR3 is TGTGCCAGCAGTGAAGGTAGCGGGACACACATCAACACTGAAGCTTTCTTT. Translation: CASSEGSGTHINTEAFF.

For this clonotype: A much more abundant neighbour one base away suggests this may be a read error. J is TRBJ2-7 and V is TRBV7-9; perhaps TRBD2 as D (5 bases). V lost 3 bases, J lost 5 bases, and 8 bases lay in between. There are 12 residues in the CDR3. Germline V CDR1 and CDR2: SEHNR, FQNEAQ (reference sequence). The CDR3 sequence is CASSFRRHEQYF. In DNA form, the CDR3 reads TGTGCCAGCAGCTTCAGGAGGCACGAGCAGTACTTC.

The rearrangement links TRBV18 to TRBJ2-7; 13 bases line up with TRBD2. V was clipped by 3 bases and J by 3 bases; unmatched bases: 17. This CDR3 has 20 amino acids. CDR1 is KGHSH, CDR2 LQKENI, per germline. The CDR3 nucleotides read TGTGCCAGCTCACCCAGACGAACCGGGACTAGCGGGGCCGGCTACTACGAGCAGTACTTC. Translating it yields CASSPRRTGTSGAGYYEQYF. Based on the CDR3 plus reference TRBV18 and TRBJ2-7, the full variable domain is NAGVMQNPRHLVRRRGQEARLRCSPMKGHSHVYWYRQLPEEGLKFMVYLQKENIIDESGMPKERFSAEFPKEGPSILRIQQVVRGDSAAYFCASSPRRTGTSGAGYYEQYFGPGTRLTVT.

This clonotype was observed many times. This sequence joins TRBV29-1 and TRBJ1-2, with D perhaps matching TRBD1 (5 bases). The CDR3 is 9 residues long. Germline values: CDR1 SQVTM, CDR2 ANQGSEA. V was clipped by 7 bases and J by 7 bases, with 7 bases between them. The CDR3 nucleotides read TGCAGCGCAGGGAGTGGCTACACCTTC. Translated, it gives CSAGSGYTF. Combining the CDR3 with reference TRBV29-1 and TRBJ1-2 gives the whole variable domain SAVISQKPSRDICQRGTSLTIQCQVDSQVTMMFWYRQQPGQSLTLIATANQGSEATYESGFVIDKFPISRPNLTFSTLTVSNMSPEDSSIYLCSAGSGYTFGSGTRLTVV.

This clonotype was found a few times. The chain couples TRBV6-1 to TRBJ2-6; the match to TRBD1 covers 9 bases. J gave up 0 bases and V 7 bases, and 13 bases lay outside the gene matches. This CDR3 region has 19 residues. Germline CDR1 reads MNHNS; CDR2 reads SASEGT. This chain's CDR3 is CASTKQTGGPYSGANVLTF. CDR3 bases: TGTGCCAGCACTAAACAAACAGGGGGCCCCTACTCTGGGGCCAACGTCCTGACTTTC.